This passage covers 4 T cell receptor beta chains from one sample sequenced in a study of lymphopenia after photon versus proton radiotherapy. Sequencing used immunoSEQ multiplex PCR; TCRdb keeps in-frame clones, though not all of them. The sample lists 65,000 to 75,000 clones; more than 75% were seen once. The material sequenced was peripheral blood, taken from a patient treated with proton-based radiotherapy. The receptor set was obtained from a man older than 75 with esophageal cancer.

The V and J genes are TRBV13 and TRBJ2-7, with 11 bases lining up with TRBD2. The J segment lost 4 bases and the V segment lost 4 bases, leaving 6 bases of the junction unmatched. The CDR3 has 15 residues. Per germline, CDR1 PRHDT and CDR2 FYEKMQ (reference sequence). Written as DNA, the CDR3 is TGTGCCAGCAGCTATACTAGCGGGAGTTCGTACGAGCAGTACTTC. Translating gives CASSYTSGSSYEQYF.

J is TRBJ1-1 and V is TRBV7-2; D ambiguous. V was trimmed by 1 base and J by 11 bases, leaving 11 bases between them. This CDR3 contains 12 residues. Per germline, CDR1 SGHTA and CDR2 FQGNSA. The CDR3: CASSLDEGSAFF. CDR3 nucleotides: TGTGCCAGCAGCTTAGATGAGGGATCGGCTTTCTTT.

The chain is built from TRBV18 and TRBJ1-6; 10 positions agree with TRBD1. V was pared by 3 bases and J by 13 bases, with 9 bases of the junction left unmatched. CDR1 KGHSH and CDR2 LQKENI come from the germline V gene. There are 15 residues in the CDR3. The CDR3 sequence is CASSPEPGQGRPLHF. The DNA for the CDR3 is TGTGCCAGCTCACCCGAGCCGGGACAGGGGCGGCCCCTCCACTTT.

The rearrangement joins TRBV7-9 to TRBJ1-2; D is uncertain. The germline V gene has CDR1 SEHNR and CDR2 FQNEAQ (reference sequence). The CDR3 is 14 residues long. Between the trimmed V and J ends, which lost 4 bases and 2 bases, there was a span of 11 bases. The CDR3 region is CASSSGAGNYGYTF. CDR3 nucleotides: TGTGCCAGCAGCTCGGGAGCGGGGAACTATGGCTACACCTTC.